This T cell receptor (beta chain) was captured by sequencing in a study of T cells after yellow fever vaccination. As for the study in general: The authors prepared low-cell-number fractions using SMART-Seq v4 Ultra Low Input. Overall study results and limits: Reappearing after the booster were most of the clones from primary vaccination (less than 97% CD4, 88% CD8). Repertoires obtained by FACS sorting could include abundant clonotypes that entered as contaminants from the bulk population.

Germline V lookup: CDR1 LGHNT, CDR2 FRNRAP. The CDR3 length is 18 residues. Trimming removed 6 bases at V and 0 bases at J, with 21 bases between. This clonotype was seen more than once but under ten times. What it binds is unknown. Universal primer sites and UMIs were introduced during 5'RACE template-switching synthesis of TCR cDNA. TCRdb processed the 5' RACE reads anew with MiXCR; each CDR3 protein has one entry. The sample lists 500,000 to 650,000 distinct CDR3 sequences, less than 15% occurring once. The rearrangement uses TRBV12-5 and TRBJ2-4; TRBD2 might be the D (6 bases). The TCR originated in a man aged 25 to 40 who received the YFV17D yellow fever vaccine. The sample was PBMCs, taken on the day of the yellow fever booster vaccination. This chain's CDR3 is CASGPMGRLTLAKNIQYF. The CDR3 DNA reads TGTGCTAGTGGCCCTATGGGGAGGCTAACTCTAGCCAAAAACATTCAGTACTTC.